This entry concerns a single TCR beta chain. No antigen is known for it. Base quality data are lacking; no much larger clone is found one base away. Collaborating institutions collected whole blood in K2EDTA tubes following their own protocols. Collaborator samples were shipped for TCRbeta analysis as frozen whole blood, isolated PBMCs, or DNA extracted from either sample type. The data were taken from a study of blood T cell repertoires in COVID-19 (TCRdb year 2020). With respect to the entire study: The collaborator samples originated in the United States, Italy and Spain and spanned the acute and convalescent phases of COVID-19. The prospective study material was composed of cDNA or gDNA derived from T cells, B-cell-depleted T cells, or PBMCs. Where available, HLA class I and class II types were taken from metadata supplied by the sample provider and were not determined by assay-based typing. The dataset comprised deeply sampled blood TCRbeta repertoires from subjects exposed to, actively infected with, or recovered from COVID-19. A de-identified subject ID, COVID-19 status, age in years and sex were almost always included in the sample metadata. The samples were drawn from the first 160 participants of the ongoing ImmuneRACE study and from about 1,200 subjects provided by 6 global collaborators. The repertoires were made available in a free public database intended to serve as a resource for research on the immune response to SARS-CoV-2.

General conclusions and limits of the study: How much clinical and demographic metadata was included differed by source and by participant, and the metadata was provided uncurated.

Reading the germline V gene gives CDR1 KGHSH and CDR2 LQKENI. The germline V and J ends show losses of 0 bases and 4 bases respectively, and no gene match explains 0 bases of the junction. Taken from cysteine to phenylalanine, the CDR3 has 14 residues. Only the CDR3 DNA stays, 42 bases, in frame from base 1. The immunoSEQ Assay, a bias-controlled multiplex PCR, was used to amplify TCRbeta CDR3 regions from genomic DNA. On the study's bioinformatics: The number of nucleated cells in each sample was estimated by amplification of reference gene primers within the assay. Sequence reads were collapsed and filtered to measure the absolute abundance of every unique TCRbeta CDR3 rearrangement. For each sample, productive Simpson clonality was calculated as the square root of Simpson's diversity index across productive rearrangements. Held by TCRdb, this immuneACCESS table contains in-frame sequences only and omits some clones. Under half of the omission traces to an unresolved V gene where checked; the cause of the rest is unknown. V and J calls and clone size are those listed in that table; D and trimming were worked out from the DNA. The sample data list tens of thousands of clones, and 80% to 90% of these were observed just once. Roughly 4.8% of the sample goes to the ten largest clones.

The sequenced sample was peripheral blood. This clonotype was obtained from a woman of 80 years or more with acute or convalescent COVID-19. The chain is assembled from TRBV18 and TRBJ1-2; the junction holds 9 bases that match TRBD1. The nucleotide sequence reads TGTGCCAGCTCACCACCGGACAGGGGCTATGGCTACACCTTC. It specifies CASSPPDRGYGYTF.